The present T cell receptor beta chain was sequenced within a study of Ad26.COV2.S vaccination and SARS-CoV-2 variants. Study at large: Recipients of Ad26.COV2.S got it intramuscularly, once or twice 56 days apart.

Study observations and caveats: Those who received vaccine or placebo ended up with similar non-spike TCR breadth. Spike-specific CD8+ and CD4+ T cell responses reportedly showed substantial breadth after vaccination. The TCR-based breadth and depth measures might underestimate overall T cell responses.

For this clone: Its antigen remains unknown.

Treatment given: some 19 received Ad26.COV2.S at low or high dose, single or two shots; about five received placebo; per-sample allocation not given. Specimens were obtained on day 63 following the first vaccine or placebo injection. TCRdb keeps only in-frame clones here, not all; method: immunoSEQ multiplex PCR. The data show more than 300,000 clones, with 80% to 90% seen just once and approximately 12% held by the top ten. The length of the CDR3 is 13 residues. V was clipped by 7 bases and J by 1 base, with 6 bases between them. The germline V gene has CDR1 KGHDR and CDR2 SFDVKD. This receptor was taken from a person between 18 and 59 years old who received the Ad26.COV2.S COVID-19 vaccine or a placebo. The chain recombines TRBV24-1 with TRBJ2-2, with D uncertain. The sequencing used peripheral blood, collected in a trial of Ad26.COV2.S vaccine versus placebo. In DNA, the CDR3 is TGTGCCACCAGACCAGGGAACACCGGGGAGCTGTTTTTT. Translated: CATRPGNTGELFF.